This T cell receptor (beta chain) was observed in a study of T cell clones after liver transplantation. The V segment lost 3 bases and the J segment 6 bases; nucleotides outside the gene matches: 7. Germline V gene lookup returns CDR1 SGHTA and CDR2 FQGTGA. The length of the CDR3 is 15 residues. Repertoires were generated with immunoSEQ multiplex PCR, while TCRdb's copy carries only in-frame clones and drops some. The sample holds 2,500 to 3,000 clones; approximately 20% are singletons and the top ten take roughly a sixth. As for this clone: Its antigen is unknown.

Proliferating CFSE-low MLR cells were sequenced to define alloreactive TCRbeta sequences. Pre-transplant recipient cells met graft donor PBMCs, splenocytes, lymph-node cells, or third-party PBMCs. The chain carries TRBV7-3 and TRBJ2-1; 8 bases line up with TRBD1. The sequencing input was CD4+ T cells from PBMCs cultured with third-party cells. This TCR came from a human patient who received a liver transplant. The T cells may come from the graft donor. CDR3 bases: TGTGCCAGCAGCTTGGGGACAGGCGCCCTCAATGAGCAGTTCTTC. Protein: CASSLGTGALNEQFF.